This T cell receptor beta chain was recorded in a study of monozygotic twins with inflammatory bowel disease. From its re-call of the 5' RACE reads, TCRdb lists each CDR3 protein once, without DNA. Its table lists 420,000 or so distinct CDR3 sequences. The CDR3 totals 14 residues. From germline, CDR1 is SGHAT and CDR2 FQNNGV. The rearrangement links TRBV11-2 to TRBJ2-7; checking the TCRdb D call of TRBD2 is not possible without DNA. Sequencing input: blood. The receptor's source is a human donor with ulcerative colitis or Crohn's disease, or a healthy co-twin of an affected twin (not recorded which). CDR3 protein: CASSLRALEDEQYF. Supplemented by reference TRBV11-2 and TRBJ2-7, the full variable domain reads EAGVAQSPRYKIIEKRQSVAFWCNPISGHATLYWYQQILGQGPKLLIQFQNNGVVDDSQLPKDRFSAERLKGVDSTLKIQPAKLEDSAVYLCASSLRALEDEQYFGPGTRLTVT.